This T cell receptor (beta chain) was profiled in a study of PD-1 blockade in classical Hodgkin lymphoma. Study outcomes and limitations: The origin of the repertoire differences remains undefined, with disease activity or prior therapy as possible causes. Baseline diversity in complete responders resembled that of newly diagnosed patients. TCR diversity rose significantly by C4D1 in CD4+ but not CD8+ cells.

V lost 5 bases, J lost 1 base, and 15 bases lay in between. CDR3 length equals 15 residues. Germline V lookup: CDR1 LNHDA, CDR2 SQIVND (reference sequence). The count of this clone is one. Its matching antigen is unknown. All patients relapsed after autologous stem cell transplantation, and brentuximab vedotin exposure varied. From thawed PBMCs, CD4+ T cells were purified using magnetic negative selection. Complete response, partial response or progressive disease were the best responses. Produced via immunoSEQ multiplex PCR; TCRdb's table is partial and in-frame only. The sample contains 30,000 to 40,000 clones, over 75% of which appear only once.

This TCR came from a human donor with classical Hodgkin lymphoma. This chain connects TRBV19 to TRBJ2-7; perhaps TRBD1 as D (6 bases). The starting material was CD4+ T cells from blood, obtained at baseline. The CDR3 here is CASSPRTVLSYEQYF. For the CDR3, the DNA is TGTGCCAGTAGTCCGCGGACAGTTCTTTCCTACGAGCAGTACTTC.